The table lists the clone carrying this TCR beta chain with a count of one. Its antigen is unknown. Primers included in the PCR were 60 Vbeta and 13 Jbeta primers. The method was immunoSEQ multiplex PCR; TCRdb's version includes in-frame clones alone and lacks a portion of them. The sample has roughly 200,000 clones; around 79% are singletons. The donors gave bone marrow, and they were healthy. The data were taken from a study of cytomegalovirus exposure and HLA in healthy donors. Study conclusions and caveats: One variant, a missense change in DCLRE1C, was linked in a later analysis to TCR beta V- and J-gene trimming. Relative to the approximately 700-donor mean, N-insertions were reportedly fewer in an Asian-associated ancestry cluster in a later analysis. The study had only CMV serostatus as immune exposure information.

Germline V gene lookup returns CDR1 MNHNS and CDR2 SASEGT. This CDR3 has 16 amino acids. V was clipped by 2 bases and J by 3 bases, with 17 bases between them. The chain links TRBV6-1 to TRBJ2-7, with D possibly matching TRBD1 (6 bases). Sequencing used PBMCs. This TCR was sampled from a woman in her 40s in good health and CMV-seronegative. The CDR3 DNA reads as TGTGCCAGCAGTGAATGGGTGGCAGGGGATCTCTACGAGCAGTACTTC. The encoded protein is CASSEWVAGDLYEQYF.